Listed here are 29 T cell receptor beta chains from one sample, sequenced in a study of T cell changes during pregnancy in multiple sclerosis. Data came from immunoSEQ multiplex PCR; TCRdb stores just in-frame clones and leaves some out. Among about 61,000 clones listed, over 90% were seen once. The sequencing here drew on CD8+ T cells from peripheral blood mononuclear cells, taken in the third trimester of pregnancy. These receptor sequences come from a female donor with multiple sclerosis, enrolled in a pregnancy study.

The V and J genes are TRBV15 and TRBJ2-1; tentatively, D is TRBD2 (6 bases). The CDR3 runs 16 residues. Trimming shortened V by 5 bases and J by 7 bases, and 21 bases separated the two germline ends. Germline V gives CDR1 LNHNV, CDR2 YYDKDF (reference sequence). CDR3 nucleotide sequence: TGTGCCACCAGCGGCGGTAGGGAGGTAGGGTCAAATGAGCAGTTCTTC. It encodes CATSGGREVGSNEQFF.

J is TRBJ2-7 and V is TRBV4-3, with TRBD2 matching over 11 bases. The germline V gene has CDR1 LGHNA and CDR2 YSLEER. The trim removed 3 bases at V and 4 bases at J, leaving 8 bases unmatched. The CDR3 contains 16 residues. The CDR3 DNA is TGCGCCAGCAGCCAGGGTACTAGCGGGAGTGTGTACGAGCAGTACTTC. Its protein is CASSQGTSGSVYEQYF.

The chain is built from TRBV19 and TRBJ1-2, with D unclear. V lost 7 bases and J 4 bases, leaving 13 bases between the germline ends. Germline CDR1 reads LNHDA; CDR2 reads SQIVND (reference sequence). The CDR3 sequence is 13 residues long. CDR3 loop: CASTKVRSYGYTF. Here the CDR3 DNA reads TGTGCCAGTACAAAGGTTAGGAGCTATGGCTACACCTTC.

This chain joins TRBV27 and TRBJ1-4; 10 bases are shared with TRBD1. The CDR3 has 19 residues. V was pared by 0 bases and J by 8 bases, with 15 bases of the junction left unmatched. Germline loops: CDR1 MNHEY, CDR2 SMNVEV (reference sequence). The CDR3 spells CASSLSQPGQGLISEKLFF. The CDR3 bases are TGTGCCAGCAGTTTATCCCAGCCGGGACAGGGGTTGATTAGCGAAAAACTGTTTTTT.

The gene calls are TRBV5-4 and TRBJ2-1; 9 nucleotides agree with TRBD2. The ends lost 0 bases at V and 8 bases at J; junction bases unmatched: 6. The CDR3 contains 15 residues. CDR1 and CDR2 from the germline V gene are SGHNT and YYREEE (reference sequence). In nucleotides, the CDR3 is TGTGCCAGCAGCTTGGAAGTAGCGGGAGCCCATGAGCAGTTCTTC. Its translation: CASSLEVAGAHEQFF. Combining the CDR3 with reference TRBV5-4 and TRBJ2-1 gives the whole variable domain ETGVTQSPTHLIKTRGQQVTLRCSSQSGHNTVSWYQQALGQGPQFIFQYYREEENGRGNFPPRFSGLQFPNYSSELNVNALELDDSALYLCASSLEVAGAHEQFFGPGTRLTVL.

The chain recombines TRBV6-1 with TRBJ2-1; D is unclear. The CDR3 extends over 10 amino acids. Germline V gene lookup returns CDR1 MNHNS and CDR2 SASEGT. Between the trimmed V and J ends, which lost 5 bases and 7 bases, there was a span of 3 bases. CDR3 nucleotide sequence: TGTGCCAGCAGTCGGAATGAGCAGTTCTTC. Its protein is CASSRNEQFF.

The V gene is TRBV27, the J gene TRBJ2-1, with 10 bases that match TRBD1. Germline V gene lookup returns CDR1 MNHEY and CDR2 SMNVEV (reference sequence). The CDR3 spans 15 residues. The V and J ends lost 2 bases and 7 bases, in that order; junction bases with no gene match: 5. The DNA of the CDR3 is TGTGCCAGCAGTTTAGGGGGGGACAGGGGAAATGAGCAGTTCTTC. It codes for CASSLGGDRGNEQFF.

The rearrangement joins TRBV5-4 to TRBJ2-1, with 15 bases matching TRBD2. J lost 5 bases, V lost 4 bases, and 7 bases had no gene match. CDR3 length: 17 amino acids. Germline CDR1 is SGHNT and CDR2 is YYREEE (reference sequence). CDR3 sequence (DNA): TGTGCCAGCAGCATAGGACTAGCGGGAGGGCCCCACAATGAGCAGTTCTTC. Protein product: CASSIGLAGGPHNEQFF.

The CDR3 protein is CAISGRGGNTIYF. The DNA for the CDR3 is TGTGCCATCAGTGGACGGGGAGGAAACACCATATATTTT. This sequence joins TRBV10-3 and TRBJ1-3; D gene ambiguous. This CDR3 is built from 13 residues. Germline V gene lookup returns CDR1 ENHRY and CDR2 SYGVKD. Trimming took 4 bases from V and 4 from J, leaving 8 bases between them.

J is TRBJ1-1 and V is TRBV9, with no clear D. With 0 bases removed from V and 1 base from J, the gap between germline ends came to 13 bases. Germline-derived CDR1 and CDR2 are SGDLS and YYNGEE. The CDR3 runs to 16 residues. The CDR3 coding sequence is TGTGCCAGCAGCGTAGATGGCAGGCTCGAGAACACTGAAGCTTTCTTT. Its protein product is CASSVDGRLENTEAFF.

This sequence joins TRBV11-2 and TRBJ1-2; D ambiguous. V was pared by 5 bases and J by 4 bases, with 17 bases between. CDR1 and CDR2 from the germline V gene are SGHAT and FQNNGV. The length of the CDR3 is 15 residues. Here the CDR3 reads CASSAPGGLIYGYTF. In nucleotides, the CDR3 is TGTGCCAGCAGCGCTCCGGGAGGATTAATCTATGGCTACACCTTC. The complete variable domain, with remaining parts taken from reference TRBV11-2 and TRBJ1-2, reads EAGVAQSPRYKIIEKRQSVAFWCNPISGHATLYWYQQILGQGPKLLIQFQNNGVVDDSQLPKDRFSAERLKGVDSTLKIQPAKLEDSAVYLCASSAPGGLIYGYTFGSGTRLTVV.

J is TRBJ1-1 and V is TRBV30; D unresolved. The CDR3 spans 13 residues. Germline values: CDR1 GTSNPN, CDR2 SVGIG (reference sequence). The germline V and J ends were trimmed by 0 bases and 5 bases, with 10 bases remaining between them. The CDR3 coding sequence is TGTGCCTGGAGTGTACACCGACTGACTGAAGCTTTCTTT. Translation: CAWSVHRLTEAFF.

The rearrangement joins TRBV2 to TRBJ2-5; TRBD2 matches at 14 bases. In germline, CDR1 is SNHLY, CDR2 FYNNEI. The V and J ends lost 6 bases and 4 bases, in that order; junction bases with no gene match: 4. CDR3 size: 15 residues. CDR3 in DNA: TGTGCCAGCAGGACCGGGACTAGCGGGAGAGAGACCCAGTACTTC. Amino acids: CASRTGTSGRETQYF.

The chain is built from TRBV7-9 and TRBJ2-7; TRBD2 agrees at 9 bases. The CDR3 consists of 15 residues. V was pared by 1 base and J by 2 bases, with 3 bases of the junction left unmatched. CDR1 and CDR2 from the germline V gene are SEHNR and FQNEAQ (reference sequence). This CDR3 is CASSLVPSGTYEQYF. CDR3 in DNA: TGTGCCAGCAGCTTAGTCCCTAGCGGGACCTACGAGCAGTACTTC.

This clone is a singleton in its sample. V usage is TRBV18 and J usage is TRBJ2-3, with 7 bases identical to TRBD2. CDR3 size: 16 residues. Unmatched junction bases numbered 6, after V lost 2 bases and J lost 1 base. In germline, CDR1 is KGHSH, CDR2 LQKENI. The CDR3 reads CASSPTGGPRTDTQYF. DNA for the CDR3: TGTGCCAGCTCACCAACGGGGGGACCCCGCACAGATACGCAGTATTTT.

This CDR3 is CSGVQTGEQYF. The DNA of the CDR3 is TGCAGCGGCGTTCAGACAGGCGAGCAGTACTTC. The chain has TRBV29-1 and TRBJ2-7, with D maybe TRBD1 (6 bases). CDR3 length: 11 residues. V was cut by 7 bases and J by 6 bases, with 13 bases left in between. Germline assignment: CDR1 SQVTM and CDR2 ANQGSEA.

V gene TRBV2 combines with J gene TRBJ2-2; no clear D. Germline V gene lookup returns CDR1 SNHLY and CDR2 FYNNEI. This CDR3 contains 14 residues. V dropped 8 bases and J dropped 0 bases, with 10 bases sitting between them. The CDR3, as DNA: TGTGCCAGCTGGTCCGCTACGAACACCGGGGAGCTGTTTTTT. This codes for CASWSATNTGELFF. Together with reference TRBV2 and TRBJ2-2, the CDR3 gives the full variable domain: EPEVTQTPSHQVTQMGQEVILRCVPISNHLYFYWYRQILGQKVEFLVSFYNNEISEKSEIFDDQFSVERPDGSNFTLKIRSTKLEDSAMYFCASWSATNTGELFFGEGSRLTVL.

The chain joins TRBV7-8 to TRBJ2-7, with TRBD1 matching over 9 bases. Germline CDR1 is SGHVS and CDR2 is FQNEAQ. Germline trimming cut 0 bases from V and 7 bases from J; bases unmatched to any gene: 13. The CDR3 has 17 amino acids. Here the CDR3 reads CASSLAYPTGGYWEQYF. The DNA of the CDR3 is TGTGCCAGCAGCTTAGCGTACCCGACAGGGGGGTATTGGGAGCAGTACTTC.

This clone was recorded only once. The V and J genes are TRBV29-1 and TRBJ2-2; TRBD2 might be the D (5 bases). This CDR3 comprises 16 residues. V was pared by 3 bases and J by 3 bases, with 17 bases between. Germline V lookup: CDR1 SQVTM, CDR2 ANQGSEA. CDR3 loop: CSVETTRVQDTGELFF. In DNA, the CDR3 is TGCAGCGTTGAGACCACGAGGGTCCAGGACACCGGGGAGCTGTTTTTT.

The J gene is TRBJ1-5, the V gene TRBV4-1; D perhaps matches TRBD1 (6 bases). The CDR3 sequence is 17 residues long. Deletions cut 2 bases from V and 0 bases from J, with 14 bases between. Germline values: CDR1 MGHRA, CDR2 YSYEKL. The CDR3 region is CASSQTILTGSNQPQHF. The CDR3 DNA sequence: TGCGCCAGCAGCCAAACAATTCTGACAGGTAGCAATCAGCCCCAGCATTTT.

This chain links TRBV4-1 with TRBJ1-1, with D unresolved. V was pared by 5 bases and J by 1 base, with 14 bases between. Germline values: CDR1 MGHRA, CDR2 YSYEKL. The CDR3 consists of 15 residues. CDR3 bases: TGCGCCAGCAGCGGGCTCTATGCCTGGAACACTGAAGCTTTCTTT. The encoded protein is CASSGLYAWNTEAFF.

The genes are TRBV19 and TRBJ2-3, with no clear D. V lost 4 bases to trimming and J lost 4 bases, with 9 bases between them. Germline CDR1 is LNHDA and CDR2 is SQIVND (reference sequence). This CDR3 is 13 amino acids long. The DNA for the CDR3 is TGTGCCAGTAGTACTCAGGCAGCAGATACGCAGTATTTT. Protein: CASSTQAADTQYF.

The rearrangement joins TRBV7-9 to TRBJ2-2; the match to TRBD2 covers 13 bases. This CDR3 comprises 17 residues. V lost 4 bases to trimming and J lost 2 bases; unmatched junction nucleotides: 4. Germline CDR1 and CDR2: SEHNR and FQNEAQ (reference sequence). For the CDR3, the DNA is TGTGCCAGCAGCTCGGGACTAGCGGGACCTAACACCGGGGAGCTGTTTTTT. Protein product: CASSSGLAGPNTGELFF.

V is TRBV4-1 and J is TRBJ1-2; possible D gene TRBD1, 5 bases. Trimming took 3 bases from V and 5 from J, leaving 16 bases between them. There are 15 residues in the CDR3. Germline assignment: CDR1 MGHRA and CDR2 YSYEKL. DNA of the CDR3: TGCGCCAGCAGCCAGACAGTGATCGATGGGTATGGCTACACCTTC. This gives the protein CASSQTVIDGYGYTF.

This clone was picked up a small number of times. CDR3 nucleotides: TGTGCCATCATCGCGCAGCCCCAGCATTTT. Translation: CAIIAQPQHF. The V gene is TRBV10-3, the J gene TRBJ1-5; D uncertain. Germline loops: CDR1 ENHRY, CDR2 SYGVKD. This CDR3 spans 10 amino acids. Trimming removed 7 bases at V and 7 bases at J, with 5 bases between.

The chain combines TRBV6-1 with TRBJ2-7, with D uncertain. The length of the CDR3 is 11 residues. Germline loops: CDR1 MNHNS, CDR2 SASEGT. The ends were cut back, 5 bases at V and 3 bases at J, with 5 bases in the middle. The chain's CDR3 is CASSFGYEQYF. As DNA, the CDR3 is TGTGCCAGCAGTTTCGGCTACGAGCAGTACTTC.

The V and J genes are TRBV15 and TRBJ2-3; 7 nucleotides match TRBD1. The germline gives CDR1 LNHNV, CDR2 YYDKDF (reference sequence). The ends lost 3 bases at V and 4 bases at J; junction bases unmatched: 4. The CDR3 sequence is 14 residues long. CDR3 sequence (DNA): TGTGCCACCAGCAGTGGACAGGAGGCAGATACGCAGTATTTT. Residues: CATSSGQEADTQYF.

The chain carries TRBV6-1 and TRBJ1-5; D might be TRBD1 (5 bases). Germline assignment: CDR1 MNHNS and CDR2 SASEGT. The CDR3 sequence is 16 residues long. V shed 0 bases and J shed 3 bases, with 12 bases lying between them. The CDR3 here is CASSEARMGPNQPQHF. CDR3 coding DNA: TGTGCCAGCAGTGAAGCGCGGATGGGGCCCAATCAGCCCCAGCATTTT.

The chain carries TRBV2 and TRBJ2-5, with 7 nucleotides matching TRBD2. The CDR3 runs 12 residues. V lost 6 bases and J lost 5; bases outside the gene matches: 3. Germline CDR1 reads SNHLY; CDR2 reads FYNNEI. This CDR3 is CASRGLRETQYF. CDR3 in DNA: TGTGCCAGCAGGGGACTACGGGAGACCCAGTACTTC.